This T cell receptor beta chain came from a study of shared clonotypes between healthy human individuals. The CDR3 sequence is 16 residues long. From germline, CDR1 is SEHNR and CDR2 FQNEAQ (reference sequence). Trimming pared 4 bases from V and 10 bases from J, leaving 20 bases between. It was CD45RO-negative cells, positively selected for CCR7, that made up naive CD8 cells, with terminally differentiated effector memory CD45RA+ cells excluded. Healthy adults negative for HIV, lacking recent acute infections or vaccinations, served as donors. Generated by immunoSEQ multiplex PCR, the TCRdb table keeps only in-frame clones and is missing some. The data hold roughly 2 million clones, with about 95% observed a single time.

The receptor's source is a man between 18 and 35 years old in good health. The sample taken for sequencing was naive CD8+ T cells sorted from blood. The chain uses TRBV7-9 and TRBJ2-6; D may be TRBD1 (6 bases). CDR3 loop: CASSSTNTGQPNVLTF. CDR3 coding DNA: TGTGCCAGCAGCTCTACTAATACTGGACAGCCTAACGTCCTGACTTTC.